This entry is about one T cell receptor (beta chain). Its antigen is unidentified. This sample is part of a study of shared clonotypes between healthy human individuals. Background on the study: Three men and a couple of women, aged 18 to 49, were donors. General observations from the study: Naive subsets generally exceeded memory subsets in estimated richness.

Profiled with immunoSEQ multiplex PCR; TCRdb holds only in-frame clones, not every one. The sample consists of some 2.1 million clones, 95% of them appearing once. Trimming cost V 6 bases and J 4 bases, with 16 bases left between them. The CDR3 has 14 residues. Germline CDR1 reads MDHEN; CDR2 reads SYDVKM. This receptor was taken from a man aged 18 to 29 in good health. Sample: naive CD4+ T cells sorted from blood. Subset meaning: CD45RA+ positively selected. V usage is TRBV28 and J usage is TRBJ2-7; TRBD1 is a possible D gene (6 bases). The CDR3 DNA reads as TGTGCCAGCAGCTCCACACTAACAGGGTACGAGCAGTACTTC. Encoded protein: CASSSTLTGYEQYF.